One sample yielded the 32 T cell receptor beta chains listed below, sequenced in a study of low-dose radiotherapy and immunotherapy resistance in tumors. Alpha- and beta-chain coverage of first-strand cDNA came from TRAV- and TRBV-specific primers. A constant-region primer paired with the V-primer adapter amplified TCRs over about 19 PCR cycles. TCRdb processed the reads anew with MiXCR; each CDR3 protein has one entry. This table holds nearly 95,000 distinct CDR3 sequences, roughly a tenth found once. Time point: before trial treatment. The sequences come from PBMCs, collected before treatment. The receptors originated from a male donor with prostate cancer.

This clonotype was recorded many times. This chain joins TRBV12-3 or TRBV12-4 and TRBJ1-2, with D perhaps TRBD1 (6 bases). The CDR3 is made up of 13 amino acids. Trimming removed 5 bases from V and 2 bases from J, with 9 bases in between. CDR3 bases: TGTGCCAGCAGTACTGGACAGAACTATGGCTACACCTTC. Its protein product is CASSTGQNYGYTF.

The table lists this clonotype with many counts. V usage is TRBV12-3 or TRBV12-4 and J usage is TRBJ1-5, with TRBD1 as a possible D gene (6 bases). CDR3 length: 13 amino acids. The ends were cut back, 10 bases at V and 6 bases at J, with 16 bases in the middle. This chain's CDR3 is CATARGGSQPQHF. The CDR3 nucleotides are TGTGCCACCGCCAGGGGAGGTTCTCAGCCCCAGCATTTT.

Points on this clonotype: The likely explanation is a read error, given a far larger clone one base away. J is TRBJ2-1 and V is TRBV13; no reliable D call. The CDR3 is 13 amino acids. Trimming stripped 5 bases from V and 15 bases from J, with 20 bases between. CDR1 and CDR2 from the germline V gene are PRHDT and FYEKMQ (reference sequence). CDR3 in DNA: TGTGCCAGCAGCCCTGGAAGCTTTGGAGTGCGGTTCTTC. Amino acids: CASSPGSFGVRFF.

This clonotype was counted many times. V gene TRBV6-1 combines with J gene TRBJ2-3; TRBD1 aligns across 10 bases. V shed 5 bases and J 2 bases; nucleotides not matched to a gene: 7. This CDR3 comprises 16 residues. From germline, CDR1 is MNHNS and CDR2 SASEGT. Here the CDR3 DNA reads TGTGCCAGCAGTACCCGACAGGGGGCCTCCACAGATACGCAGTATTTT. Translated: CASSTRQGASTDTQYF.

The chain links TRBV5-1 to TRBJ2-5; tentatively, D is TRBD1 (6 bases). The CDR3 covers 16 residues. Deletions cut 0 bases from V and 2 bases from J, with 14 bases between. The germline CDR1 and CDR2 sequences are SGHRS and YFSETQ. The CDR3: CASSLVQGPLQETQYF. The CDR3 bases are TGCGCCAGCAGCTTGGTACAGGGTCCCCTTCAAGAGACCCAGTACTTC.

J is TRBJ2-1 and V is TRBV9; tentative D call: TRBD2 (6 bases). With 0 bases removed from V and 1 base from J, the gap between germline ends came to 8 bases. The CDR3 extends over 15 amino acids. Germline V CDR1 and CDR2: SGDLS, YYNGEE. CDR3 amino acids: CASSVAGESYNEQFF. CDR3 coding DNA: TGTGCCAGCAGCGTAGCGGGAGAGTCCTACAATGAGCAGTTCTTC.

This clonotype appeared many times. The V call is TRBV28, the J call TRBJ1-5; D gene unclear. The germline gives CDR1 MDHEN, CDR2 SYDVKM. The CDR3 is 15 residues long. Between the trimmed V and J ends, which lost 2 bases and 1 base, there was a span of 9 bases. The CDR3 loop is CASSLTDLSNQPQHF. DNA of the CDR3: TGTGCCAGCAGTTTAACGGATCTCAGCAATCAGCCCCAGCATTTT. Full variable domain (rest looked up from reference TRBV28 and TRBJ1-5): DVKVTQSSRYLVKRTGEKVFLECVQDMDHENMFWYRQDPGLGLRLIYFSYDVKMKEKGDIPEGYSVSREKKERFSLILESASTNQTSMYLCASSLTDLSNQPQHFGDGTRLSIL.

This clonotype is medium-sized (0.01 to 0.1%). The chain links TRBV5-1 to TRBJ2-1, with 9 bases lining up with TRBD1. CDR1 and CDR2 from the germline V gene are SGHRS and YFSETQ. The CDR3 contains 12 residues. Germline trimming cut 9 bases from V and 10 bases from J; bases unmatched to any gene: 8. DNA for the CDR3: TGCGCCAACCAACAGGGGGCGGGGGAGCAGTTCTTC. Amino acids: CANQQGAGEQFF.

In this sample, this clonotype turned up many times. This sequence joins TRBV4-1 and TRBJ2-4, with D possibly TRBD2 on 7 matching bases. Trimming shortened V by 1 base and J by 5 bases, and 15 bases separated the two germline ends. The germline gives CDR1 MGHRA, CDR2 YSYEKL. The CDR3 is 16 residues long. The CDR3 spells CASSQVEGGVENIQYF. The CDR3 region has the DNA TGCGCCAGCAGCCAAGTGGAGGGGGGGGTCGAAAACATTCAGTACTTC.

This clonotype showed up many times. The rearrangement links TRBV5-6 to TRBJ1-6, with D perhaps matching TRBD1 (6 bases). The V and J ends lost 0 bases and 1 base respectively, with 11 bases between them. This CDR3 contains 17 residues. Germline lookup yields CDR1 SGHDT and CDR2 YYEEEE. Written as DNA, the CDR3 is TGTGCCAGCAGCTTGGGGACAGTGGGATCCTATAATTCACCCCTCCACTTT. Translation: CASSLGTVGSYNSPLHF. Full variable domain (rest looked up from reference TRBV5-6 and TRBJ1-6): DAGVTQSPTHLIKTRGQQVTLRCSPKSGHDTVSWYQQALGQGPQFIFQYYEEEERQRGNFPDRFSGHQFPNYSSELNVNALLLGDSALYLCASSLGTVGSYNSPLHFGNGTRLTVT.

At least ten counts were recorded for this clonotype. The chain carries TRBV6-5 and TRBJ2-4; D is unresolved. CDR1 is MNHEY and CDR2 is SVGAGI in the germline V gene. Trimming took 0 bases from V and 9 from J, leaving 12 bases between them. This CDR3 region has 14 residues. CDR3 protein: CASSYSMGGAIQYF. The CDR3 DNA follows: TGTGCCAGCAGTTACTCGATGGGTGGTGCCATTCAGTACTTC.

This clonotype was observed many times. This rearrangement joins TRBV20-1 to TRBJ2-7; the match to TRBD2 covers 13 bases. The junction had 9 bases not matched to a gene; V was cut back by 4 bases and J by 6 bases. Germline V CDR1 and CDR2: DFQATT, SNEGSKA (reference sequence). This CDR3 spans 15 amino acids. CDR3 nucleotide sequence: TGCAGTGCTATACTAGCGGGAGGGCCCGCGGGCGAGCAGTACTTC. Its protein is CSAILAGGPAGEQYF.

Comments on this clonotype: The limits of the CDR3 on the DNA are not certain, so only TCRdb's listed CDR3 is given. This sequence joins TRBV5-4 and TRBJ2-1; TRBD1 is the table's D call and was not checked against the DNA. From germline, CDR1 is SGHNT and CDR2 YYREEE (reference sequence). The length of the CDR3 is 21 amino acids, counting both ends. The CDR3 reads CASSFYICSARARDVYNEQFF.

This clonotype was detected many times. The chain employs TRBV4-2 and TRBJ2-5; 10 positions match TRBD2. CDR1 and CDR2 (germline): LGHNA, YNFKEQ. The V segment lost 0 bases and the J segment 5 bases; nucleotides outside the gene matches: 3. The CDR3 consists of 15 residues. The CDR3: CASSQDTSGTETQYF. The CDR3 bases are TGTGCCAGCAGCCAAGACACTAGCGGGACGGAGACCCAGTACTTC.

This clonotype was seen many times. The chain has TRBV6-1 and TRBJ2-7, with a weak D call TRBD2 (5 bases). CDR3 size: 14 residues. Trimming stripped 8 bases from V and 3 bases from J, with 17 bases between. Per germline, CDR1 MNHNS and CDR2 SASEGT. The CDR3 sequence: CASVGLAGFYEQYF. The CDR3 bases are TGTGCCAGCGTCGGCCTAGCCGGGTTCTACGAGCAGTACTTC.

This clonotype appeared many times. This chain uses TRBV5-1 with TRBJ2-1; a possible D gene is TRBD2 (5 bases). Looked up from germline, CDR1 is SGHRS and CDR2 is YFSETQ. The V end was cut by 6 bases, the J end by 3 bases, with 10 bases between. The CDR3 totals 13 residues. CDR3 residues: CASTDGGYNEQFF. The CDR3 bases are TGCGCCAGCACCGACGGAGGCTACAATGAGCAGTTCTTC. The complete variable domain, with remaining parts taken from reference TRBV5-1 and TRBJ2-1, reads KAGVTQTPRYLIKTRGQQVTLSCSPISGHRSVSWYQQTPGQGLQFLFEYFSETQRNKGNFPGRFSGRQFSNSRSEMNVSTLELGDSALYLCASTDGGYNEQFFGPGTRLTVL.

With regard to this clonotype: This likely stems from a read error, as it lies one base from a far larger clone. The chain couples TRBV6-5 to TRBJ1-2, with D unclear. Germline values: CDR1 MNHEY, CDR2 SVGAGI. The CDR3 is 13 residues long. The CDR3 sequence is CASSRETSAGYAF. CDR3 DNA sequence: TGTGCCAGCAGCCGGGAGACATCGGCCGGCTACGCCTTC.

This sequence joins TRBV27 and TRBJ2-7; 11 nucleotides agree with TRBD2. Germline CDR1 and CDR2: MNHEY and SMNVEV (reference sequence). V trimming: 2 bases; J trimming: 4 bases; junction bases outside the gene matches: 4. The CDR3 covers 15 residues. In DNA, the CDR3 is TGTGCCAGCAGTTTAACTACTAGCGGGAGTTACGAGCAGTACTTC. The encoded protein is CASSLTTSGSYEQYF.

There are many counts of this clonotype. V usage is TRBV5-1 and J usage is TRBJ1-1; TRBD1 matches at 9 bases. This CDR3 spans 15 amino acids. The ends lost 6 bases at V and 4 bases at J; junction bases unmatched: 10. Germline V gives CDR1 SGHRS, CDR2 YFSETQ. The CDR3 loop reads CASTLTTGGFTEAFF. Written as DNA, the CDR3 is TGCGCCAGCACACTGACCACAGGGGGCTTCACTGAAGCTTTCTTT.

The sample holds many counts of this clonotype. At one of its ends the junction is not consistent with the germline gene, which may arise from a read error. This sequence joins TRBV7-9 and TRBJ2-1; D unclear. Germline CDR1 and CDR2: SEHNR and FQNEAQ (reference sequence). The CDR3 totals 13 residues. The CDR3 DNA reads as TGTGCCAGCAGCTCCCTGTCCTGGCCCACGGCGATCTTC. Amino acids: CASSSLSWPTAIF.

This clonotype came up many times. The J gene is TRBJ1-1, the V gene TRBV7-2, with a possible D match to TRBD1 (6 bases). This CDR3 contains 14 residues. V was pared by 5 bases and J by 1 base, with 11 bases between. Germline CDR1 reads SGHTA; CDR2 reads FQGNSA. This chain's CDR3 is CASSLIQGNTEAFF. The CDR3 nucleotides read TGTGCCAGCAGCCTAATACAGGGGAACACTGAAGCTTTCTTT.

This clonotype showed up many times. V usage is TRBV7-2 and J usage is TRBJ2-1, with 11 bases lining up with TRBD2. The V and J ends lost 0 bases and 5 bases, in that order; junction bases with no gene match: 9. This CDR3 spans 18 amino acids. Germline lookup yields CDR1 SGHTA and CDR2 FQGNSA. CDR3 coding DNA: TGTGCCAGCAGCTTAGCGCTTAGGTCGGGACTAGCGGACAATGAGCAGTTCTTC. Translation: CASSLALRSGLADNEQFF. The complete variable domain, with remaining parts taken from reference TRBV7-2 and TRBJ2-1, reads GAGVSQSPSNKVTEKGKDVELRCDPISGHTALYWYRQSLGQGLEFLIYFQGNSAPDKSGLPSDRFSAERTGGSVSTLTIQRTQQEDSAVYLCASSLALRSGLADNEQFFGPGTRLTVL.

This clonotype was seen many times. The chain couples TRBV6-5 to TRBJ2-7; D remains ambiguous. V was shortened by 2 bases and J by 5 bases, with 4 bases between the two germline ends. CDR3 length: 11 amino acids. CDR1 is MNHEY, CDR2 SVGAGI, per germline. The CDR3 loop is CASSYVNEQYF. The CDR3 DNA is TGTGCCAGCAGTTACGTTAACGAGCAGTACTTC.

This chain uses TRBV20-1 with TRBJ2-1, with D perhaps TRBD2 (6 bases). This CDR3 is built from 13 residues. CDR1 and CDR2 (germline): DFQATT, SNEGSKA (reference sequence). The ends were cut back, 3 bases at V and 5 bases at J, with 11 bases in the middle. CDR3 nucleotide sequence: TGCAGTGCTAGGCAGGGACTTAACAATGAGCAGTTCTTC. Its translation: CSARQGLNNEQFF.

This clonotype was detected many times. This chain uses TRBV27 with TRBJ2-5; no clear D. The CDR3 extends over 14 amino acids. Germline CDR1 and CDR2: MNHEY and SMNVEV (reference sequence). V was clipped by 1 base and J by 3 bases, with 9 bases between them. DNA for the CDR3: TGTGCCAGCAGTTTATTCGGATCTAAAGAGACCCAGTACTTC. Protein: CASSLFGSKETQYF.

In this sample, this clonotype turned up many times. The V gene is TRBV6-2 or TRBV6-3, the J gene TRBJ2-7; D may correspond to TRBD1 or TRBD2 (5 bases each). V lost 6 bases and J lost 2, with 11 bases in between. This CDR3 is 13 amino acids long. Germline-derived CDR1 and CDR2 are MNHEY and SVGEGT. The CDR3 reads CASSTGTAYEQYF. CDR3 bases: TGTGCCAGCAGCACCGGGACCGCCTACGAGCAGTACTTC.

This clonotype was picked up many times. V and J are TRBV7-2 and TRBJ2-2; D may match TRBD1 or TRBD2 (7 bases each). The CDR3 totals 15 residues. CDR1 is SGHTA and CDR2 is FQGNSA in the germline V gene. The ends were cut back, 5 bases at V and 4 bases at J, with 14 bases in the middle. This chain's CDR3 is CASSPGGGATGELFF. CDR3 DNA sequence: TGTGCCAGCAGCCCAGGGGGGGGCGCCACCGGGGAGCTGTTTTTT.

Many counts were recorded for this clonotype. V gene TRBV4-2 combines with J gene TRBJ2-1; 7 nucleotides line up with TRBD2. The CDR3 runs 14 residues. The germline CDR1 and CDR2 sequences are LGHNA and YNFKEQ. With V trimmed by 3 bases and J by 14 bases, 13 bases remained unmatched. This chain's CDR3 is CASSQDGTGGVKFF. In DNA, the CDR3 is TGTGCCAGCAGCCAGGACGGGACGGGAGGCGTTAAGTTCTTC.

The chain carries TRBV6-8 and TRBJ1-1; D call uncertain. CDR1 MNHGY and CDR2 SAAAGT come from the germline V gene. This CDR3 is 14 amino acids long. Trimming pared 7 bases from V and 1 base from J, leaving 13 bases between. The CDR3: CASKDPATNTEAFF. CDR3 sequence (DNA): TGTGCCAGCAAAGATCCAGCCACGAACACTGAAGCTTTCTTT.

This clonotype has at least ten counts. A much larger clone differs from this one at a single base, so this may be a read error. CDR3 nucleotides: TGTGCCAGCAGCTTAGCGGGAGTCGGCATAGATACGCAGTATTTT. This encodes CASSLAGVGIDTQYF. V gene TRBV7-8 combines with J gene TRBJ2-3, with D perhaps TRBD2 (5 bases). The length of the CDR3 is 15 residues. V shed 0 bases and J shed 5 bases, with 12 bases lying between them. Germline V gene sequence: CDR1 SGHVS, CDR2 FQNEAQ.

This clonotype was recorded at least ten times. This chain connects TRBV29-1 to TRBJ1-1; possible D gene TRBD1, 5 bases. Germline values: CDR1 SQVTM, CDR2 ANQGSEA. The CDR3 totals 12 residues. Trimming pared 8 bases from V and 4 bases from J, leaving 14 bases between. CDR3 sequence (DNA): TGCAGCCCCGATCGGGGGAGCACTGAAGCTTTCTTT. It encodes CSPDRGSTEAFF.

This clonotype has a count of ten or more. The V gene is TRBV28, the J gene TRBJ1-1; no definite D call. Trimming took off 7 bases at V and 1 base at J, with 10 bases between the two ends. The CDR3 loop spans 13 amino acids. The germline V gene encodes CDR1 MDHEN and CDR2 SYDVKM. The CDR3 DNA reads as TGTGCCAGCACTGCCCCGGGGAACACTGAAGCTTTCTTT. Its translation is CASTAPGNTEAFF.